This T cell receptor (beta chain) was observed in a study of CD4+ T cells in melanoma. Findings and limits, study-wide: CD8+ T cell, macrophage and B cell function reportedly correlated with neoantigen-specific CD4+ T cells. In melanoma, neoantigen-specific CD4+ T cells reportedly differed in differentiation state.

Sequencing was performed with immunoSEQ multiplex PCR; in TCRdb, only in-frame clones are kept and a portion is missing. This sample has more than 6,500 clones, with around 67% found just once. V lost 5 bases and J lost 0; bases outside the gene matches: 13. There are 20 residues in the CDR3. Per the germline V gene, CDR1 is SGHNT and CDR2 is YENEEA. This clone was detected once. Its antigen is as yet unknown. The chain has TRBV11-3 and TRBJ2-3; 14 nucleotides match TRBD2. The specimen sequenced was cells from a culture (not recorded whether cultured in vitro). This receptor was obtained from a human donor with melanoma. The CDR3 region has the DNA TGTGCCAGCAGCCCGGGGCGGGGGGGACTAGCGGGGGCAAGCACAGATACGCAGTATTTT. It translates to CASSPGRGGLAGASTDTQYF.